The rows below give T cell receptor beta chains drawn from one sample of a study of cytomegalovirus exposure and HLA in healthy donors. Libraries were prepared by immunoSEQ multiplex PCR; TCRdb keeps only in-frame clonotypes and omits some of them. The profile shows 200,000 or so clones, around 73% of them singletons. The sample was PBMCs. These receptor sequences come from a male donor in good health and CMV-seronegative. CDR3s include the opening cysteine and the closing phenylalanine or tryptophan. The order of the fields is D gene, V gene, clone size, J gene, CDR3 protein, CDR3 DNA. A D gene is named only where the DNA matches it firmly. The size entry is marked missing in some rows and otherwise reads once, few, many or a size class.

d_gene: TRBD1; v_gene: TRBV7-9; abundance: NA; j_gene: TRBJ2-2; CDR3aa: CASSRDSNTGELFF; CDR3nt: TGTGCCAGCAGCCGGGACAGCAACACCGGGGAGCTGTTTTTT
d_gene: TRBD2; v_gene: TRBV9; abundance: NA; j_gene: TRBJ2-4; CDR3aa: CASSVGVAGGPGIQYF; CDR3nt: TGTGCCAGCAGCGTAGGGGTAGCGGGAGGGCCCGGCATTCAGTACTTC
d_gene: NA; v_gene: TRBV29-1; abundance: NA; j_gene: TRBJ1-2; CDR3aa: CSGGWAVWAKNYGYTF; CDR3nt: TGCAGCGGAGGGTGGGCAGTTTGGGCCAAAAACTATGGCTACACCTTC
d_gene: NA; v_gene: TRBV19; abundance: NA; j_gene: TRBJ2-7; CDR3aa: CASSITIPYEQYF; CDR3nt: TGTGCCAGTAGTATCACTATCCCCTACGAGCAGTACTTC
d_gene: NA; v_gene: TRBV7-6; abundance: NA; j_gene: TRBJ2-5; CDR3aa: CASSPRTLQETQYF; CDR3nt: TGTGCCAGCAGCCCCCGGACACTCCAAGAGACCCAGTACTTC
d_gene: NA; v_gene: TRBV18; abundance: NA; j_gene: TRBJ1-2; CDR3aa: CASSPGMTGYGYTF; CDR3nt: TGTGCCAGCTCACCGGGAATGACAGGTTATGGCTACACCTTC
d_gene: TRBD1; v_gene: TRBV5-1; abundance: NA; j_gene: TRBJ1-5; CDR3aa: CASSLGGTGGQPQHF; CDR3nt: TGCGCCAGCAGCTTGGGAGGGACAGGGGGCCAGCCCCAGCATTTT
d_gene: NA; v_gene: TRBV19; abundance: few; j_gene: TRBJ2-6; CDR3aa: CASRLAGANVLTF; CDR3nt: TGTGCCAGTAGGCTAGCTGGGGCCAACGTCCTGACTTTC
d_gene: NA; v_gene: TRBV7-9; abundance: NA; j_gene: TRBJ2-7; CDR3aa: CASSGFEGSYEQYF; CDR3nt: TGTGCCAGCAGCGGTTTTGAGGGCTCCTACGAGCAGTACTTC
d_gene: NA; v_gene: TRBV28; abundance: few; j_gene: TRBJ1-5; CDR3aa: CASSGGGQPQHF; CDR3nt: TGTGCCAGCAGTGGGGGAGGGCAGCCCCAGCATTTT
d_gene: NA; v_gene: TRBV11-1; abundance: NA; j_gene: TRBJ2-1; CDR3aa: CASSLAPLSNNEQFF; CDR3nt: TGTGCCAGCAGCTTGGCACCGCTCTCCAACAATGAGCAGTTCTTC
d_gene: NA; v_gene: TRBV27; abundance: NA; j_gene: TRBJ2-1; CDR3aa: CASSLLGNEQFF; CDR3nt: TGTGCCAGCAGTTTACTAGGCAATGAGCAGTTCTTC
d_gene: TRBD1; v_gene: TRBV27; abundance: NA; j_gene: TRBJ2-7; CDR3aa: CASSFEGQATYEQYF; CDR3nt: TGTGCCAGCAGTTTCGAGGGACAGGCAACCTACGAGCAGTACTTC
d_gene: NA; v_gene: TRBV2; abundance: NA; j_gene: TRBJ1-2; CDR3aa: CASSLRTPGQSYGYTF; CDR3nt: TGTGCCAGCAGCCTTCGCACCCCGGGACAAAGTTATGGCTACACCTTC
d_gene: NA; v_gene: TRBV7-6; abundance: NA; j_gene: TRBJ2-5; CDR3aa: CASSLVRLARKETQYF; CDR3nt: TGTGCCAGCAGCTTAGTTCGGCTAGCCCGAAAAGAGACCCAGTACTTC
d_gene: TRBD2; v_gene: TRBV15; abundance: NA; j_gene: TRBJ2-3; CDR3aa: CATSRGGLATDTQYF; CDR3nt: TGTGCCACCAGCAGAGGAGGACTAGCCACAGATACGCAGTATTTT
d_gene: TRBD2; v_gene: TRBV11-3; abundance: once; j_gene: TRBJ2-2; CDR3aa: CASSTPAASGPNTGELFF; CDR3nt: TGTGCCAGCAGCACTCCTGCGGCTAGCGGGCCTAACACCGGGGAGCTGTTTTTT
d_gene: NA; v_gene: TRBV27; abundance: NA; j_gene: TRBJ2-7; CDR3aa: CASSSASSHEQYF; CDR3nt: TGTGCCAGCAGTTCCGCGAGCTCCCACGAGCAGTACTTC
d_gene: NA; v_gene: TRBV20-1; abundance: few; j_gene: TRBJ1-4; CDR3aa: CSARTEEKLFF; CDR3nt: TGCAGTGCTAGAACGGAGGAGAAACTGTTTTTT
d_gene: NA; v_gene: TRBV18; abundance: NA; j_gene: TRBJ2-2; CDR3aa: CASSLPVRGVSTGELFF; CDR3nt: TGTGCCAGCTCACTACCAGTCAGGGGGGTCAGCACCGGGGAGCTGTTTTTT
d_gene: NA; v_gene: TRBV18; abundance: once; j_gene: TRBJ2-1; CDR3aa: CASSPSSYNEQFF; CDR3nt: TGTGCCAGCTCACCGAGCTCCTACAATGAGCAGTTCTTC
d_gene: NA; v_gene: TRBV10-1; abundance: NA; j_gene: TRBJ2-7; CDR3aa: CASSPRGTYEQYF; CDR3nt: TGCGCCAGCAGCCCCAGGGGCACCTACGAGCAGTACTTC
d_gene: TRBD2; v_gene: TRBV7-9; abundance: NA; j_gene: TRBJ2-5; CDR3aa: CASSHSAGEQETQYF; CDR3nt: TGTGCCAGCAGCCACTCGGCGGGAGAGCAAGAGACCCAGTACTTC
d_gene: TRBD2; v_gene: TRBV11-3; abundance: NA; j_gene: TRBJ2-1; CDR3aa: CASSFRTSGRTEQFF; CDR3nt: TGTGCCAGCAGCTTTCGGACTAGCGGGAGAACTGAGCAGTTCTTC
d_gene: TRBD1; v_gene: TRBV25-1; abundance: NA; j_gene: TRBJ1-2; CDR3aa: CASLRTGGGYGYTF; CDR3nt: TGTGCCAGCCTTAGGACAGGGGGAGGCTATGGCTACACCTTC
d_gene: NA; v_gene: TRBV20-1; abundance: NA; j_gene: TRBJ2-7; CDR3aa: CSASISYEQYF; CDR3nt: TGCAGTGCTAGTATCAGCTACGAGCAGTACTTC
d_gene: NA; v_gene: TRBV5-5; abundance: NA; j_gene: TRBJ1-5; CDR3aa: CASSFDNYSNQPQHF; CDR3nt: TGTGCCAGCAGCTTCGACAATTATAGCAATCAGCCCCAGCATTTT
d_gene: TRBD1; v_gene: TRBV18; abundance: once; j_gene: TRBJ2-6; CDR3aa: CASSWGSGTGTSGANVLTF; CDR3nt: TGTGCCAGCTCATGGGGTTCCGGGACAGGGACGTCTGGGGCCAACGTCCTGACTTTC
d_gene: NA; v_gene: TRBV6-1; abundance: NA; j_gene: TRBJ1-5; CDR3aa: CASSELGGLSNQPQHF; CDR3nt: TGTGCCAGCAGTGAACTCGGGGGGCTTAGCAATCAGCCCCAGCATTTT
d_gene: NA; v_gene: TRBV5-1; abundance: NA; j_gene: TRBJ2-7; CDR3aa: CASSFNGGQYEQYF; CDR3nt: TGCGCCAGCAGCTTTAATGGGGGCCAATACGAGCAGTACTTC
d_gene: NA; v_gene: TRBV10-3; abundance: few; j_gene: TRBJ2-7; CDR3aa: CAIREYSEQYF; CDR3nt: TGTGCCATCAGGGAATACAGCGAGCAGTACTTC
d_gene: NA; v_gene: TRBV11-3; abundance: NA; j_gene: TRBJ1-1; CDR3aa: CASSNHRRGDDTEAFF; CDR3nt: TGTGCCAGCAGCAACCATAGGCGCGGAGATGACACTGAAGCTTTCTTT
d_gene: NA; v_gene: TRBV5-1; abundance: NA; j_gene: TRBJ1-2; CDR3aa: CASSWGPYGYTF; CDR3nt: TGCGCCAGCAGCTGGGGCCCCTATGGCTACACCTTC
d_gene: TRBD1; v_gene: TRBV28; abundance: NA; j_gene: TRBJ1-1; CDR3aa: CASSLWGGTGGSGAFF; CDR3nt: TGTGCCAGCAGTTTATGGGGGGGGACAGGGGGCTCGGGCGCTTTCTTT
d_gene: TRBD1; v_gene: TRBV5-1; abundance: NA; j_gene: TRBJ2-1; CDR3aa: CASSLDGTGGIYEQFF; CDR3nt: TGCGCCAGCAGCTTGGACGGGACAGGGGGAATCTATGAGCAGTTCTTC
d_gene: TRBD1; v_gene: TRBV14; abundance: NA; j_gene: TRBJ2-2; CDR3aa: CASRRQGVAGELFF; CDR3nt: TGTGCCAGCAGACGACAGGGGGTCGCCGGGGAGCTGTTTTTT
d_gene: TRBD1; v_gene: TRBV28; abundance: NA; j_gene: TRBJ1-2; CDR3aa: CASSLRTGRYGYTF; CDR3nt: TGTGCCAGCAGTCTAAGGACAGGGAGGTATGGCTACACCTTC
d_gene: NA; v_gene: TRBV6-6; abundance: NA; j_gene: TRBJ1-6; CDR3aa: CASSTQDNSPLHF; CDR3nt: TGTGCCAGCAGCACACAGGATAATTCACCCCTCCACTTT
d_gene: NA; v_gene: TRBV6-6; abundance: NA; j_gene: TRBJ1-5; CDR3aa: CASIDSGVGNQPQHF; CDR3nt: TGTGCCAGCATCGACAGTGGCGTCGGCAATCAGCCCCAGCATTTT
d_gene: TRBD2; v_gene: TRBV7-8; abundance: NA; j_gene: TRBJ2-7; CDR3aa: CASSLALAGVSTYEQYF; CDR3nt: TGTGCCAGCAGCTTAGCGCTAGCGGGAGTTTCTACCTACGAGCAGTACTTC
d_gene: NA; v_gene: TRBV11-2; abundance: NA; j_gene: TRBJ2-3; CDR3aa: CASSLDPPAGMKYTQYF; CDR3nt: TGTGCCAGCAGCTTAGATCCCCCTGCGGGAATGAAGTATACGCAGTATTTT
d_gene: NA; v_gene: TRBV11-2; abundance: NA; j_gene: TRBJ1-1; CDR3aa: CASTSSPWGENTEAFF; CDR3nt: TGTGCCAGCACCTCATCTCCCTGGGGGGAGAACACTGAAGCTTTCTTT
d_gene: NA; v_gene: TRBV27; abundance: few; j_gene: TRBJ2-2; CDR3aa: CASSLNLVAGELFF; CDR3nt: TGTGCCAGCAGTTTAAATCTAGTGGCAGGGGAGCTGTTTTTT